The 30 T cell receptor beta chains in this list originate from one sample, sequenced in a study of technical replicates of blood from a handful of donors. Repertoires were generated with immunoSEQ multiplex PCR, while TCRdb's copy carries only in-frame clones and drops some. The top ten hold about 0.36% of the sample, which has about 74,000 clones, nearly 97% seen once. Sequencing was carried out using T cells isolated from PBMCs. These receptors all come from a human donor in good health.

The V gene is TRBV5-4, the J gene TRBJ2-1, with D possibly matching TRBD1 (5 bases). The V and J ends lost 5 bases and 4 bases respectively, with 13 bases between them. The CDR3 is made up of 14 amino acids. Per germline, CDR1 SGHNT and CDR2 YYREEE (reference sequence). CDR3 amino acids: CASSFQGTYNEQFF. CDR3 coding DNA: TGTGCCAGCAGTTTTCAGGGAACTTACAATGAGCAGTTCTTC.

This sequence joins TRBV2 and TRBJ2-7; 7 nucleotides agree with TRBD2. The germline gives CDR1 SNHLY, CDR2 FYNNEI. The J segment lost 4 bases and the V segment lost 6 bases, leaving 6 bases of the junction unmatched. The CDR3 is 13 residues long. The CDR3: CASSGASGYEQYF. The DNA of the CDR3 is TGTGCCAGCAGCGGGGCTAGCGGTTACGAGCAGTACTTC.

The rearrangement links TRBV6-5 to TRBJ1-2, with TRBD1 matching 7 bases. V was clipped by 7 bases and J by 2 bases; unmatched bases: 7. The length of the CDR3 is 14 residues. Per the germline V gene, CDR1 is MNHEY and CDR2 is SVGAGI. The CDR3 spells CASTGGTANYGYTF. In DNA, the CDR3 is TGTGCCAGCACCGGCGGGACAGCCAACTATGGCTACACCTTC.

The gene calls are TRBV4-3 and TRBJ1-4, with 8 bases fitting TRBD1. CDR3 length equals 15 residues. V was pared by 4 bases and J by 3 bases, with 4 bases of the junction left unmatched. Looked up from germline, CDR1 is LGHNA and CDR2 is YSLEER. The CDR3 sequence is CASSPTGASNEKLFF. Written as DNA, the CDR3 is TGCGCCAGCAGCCCGACAGGGGCCTCTAATGAAAAACTGTTTTTT.

The DNA for the CDR3 is TGTGCCAGTTATGGGGAAGACAAGACAGGGCTCTATGGCTACACCTTC. Translation: CASYGEDKTGLYGYTF. This chain links TRBV11-2 with TRBJ1-2; 7 bases match TRBD1. The CDR3 has 16 residues. Germline V gene data show CDR1 as SGHAT and CDR2 as FQNNGV. V gave up 9 bases and J gave up 4 bases; unmatched junction bases: 17.

The chain combines TRBV2 with TRBJ2-1; 10 nucleotides match TRBD1. The V gene's germline CDR1 is SNHLY and CDR2 FYNNEI. J lost 1 base, V lost 6 bases, and 0 bases had no gene match. The CDR3 runs to 14 residues. Here the CDR3 reads CASRGQGSYNEQFF. For the CDR3, the DNA is TGTGCCAGCAGGGGACAGGGGTCCTACAATGAGCAGTTCTTC.

The CDR3 bases are TGCGCCAGCAGCTTGGCTAGAGTTTATCAGCCCCAGCATTTT. It specifies CASSLARVYQPQHF. The chain is built from TRBV5-1 and TRBJ1-5; no reliable D call. Trimming cost V 0 bases and J 5 bases, with 9 bases left between them. The CDR3 consists of 14 residues. Germline lookup yields CDR1 SGHRS and CDR2 YFSETQ.

J is TRBJ2-7 and V is TRBV4-2; a possible D gene is TRBD2 (6 bases). CDR3 length: 14 amino acids. The germline V gene has CDR1 LGHNA and CDR2 YNFKEQ. Trimming removed 1 base from V and 6 bases from J, with 13 bases in between. For the CDR3, the DNA is TGTGCCAGCAGCCAAGCGTCTAGCGCCGTCGAGCAGTACTTC. It translates to CASSQASSAVEQYF.

V is TRBV28 and J is TRBJ2-2, with D uncertain. Trimming cost V 3 bases and J 6 bases, with 14 bases left between them. The V gene's germline CDR1 is MDHEN and CDR2 SYDVKM. This CDR3 is 15 amino acids long. The CDR3: CASSFPQVPPGELFF. DNA of the CDR3: TGTGCCAGCAGTTTCCCGCAGGTCCCGCCCGGGGAGCTGTTTTTT.

Notes on this clone: This specimen includes other DNA sequences encoding the same CDR3. V is TRBV6-1 and J is TRBJ2-7; a weak D match, TRBD1 (5 bases). Germline lookup yields CDR1 MNHNS and CDR2 SASEGT. This CDR3 is built from 13 residues. Trimming took 7 bases from V and 1 from J, leaving 11 bases between them. The chain's CDR3 is CASTTSGSYEQYF. The CDR3 nucleotides are TGTGCCAGCACCACATCAGGGTCCTACGAGCAGTACTTC.

This rearrangement joins TRBV7-2 to TRBJ2-7, with TRBD1 matching 8 bases. J gave up 11 bases and V 1 base, and 10 bases lay outside the gene matches. This CDR3 is 14 amino acids long. Germline V lookup: CDR1 SGHTA, CDR2 FQGNSA. The CDR3 loop is CASSLGGRQGKKYF. CDR3 DNA sequence: TGTGCCAGCAGCTTAGGAGGGAGACAGGGGAAGAAGTACTTC. Full variable domain (remainder filled in from reference TRBV7-2 and TRBJ2-7): GAGVSQSPSNKVTEKGKDVELRCDPISGHTALYWYRQSLGQGLEFLIYFQGNSAPDKSGLPSDRFSAERTGGSVSTLTIQRTQQEDSAVYLCASSLGGRQGKKYFGPGTRLTVT.

The rearrangement joins TRBV27 to TRBJ1-5, with 7 bases aligning to TRBD1. CDR1 MNHEY and CDR2 SMNVEV come from the germline V gene (reference sequence). J gave up 5 bases and V 5 bases, and 3 bases lay outside the gene matches. The CDR3 totals 13 residues. The CDR3 spells CASSIQGHQPQHF. CDR3 in DNA: TGTGCCAGCAGTATACAGGGGCATCAGCCCCAGCATTTT.

The V call is TRBV5-4, the J call TRBJ1-2; 11 bases map to TRBD1. Trimming at V came to 5 bases and at J to 8 bases, leaving 5 bases not matched to a gene. Germline loops: CDR1 SGHNT, CDR2 YYREEE (reference sequence). The CDR3 extends over 13 amino acids. DNA for the CDR3: TGTGCCAGCAGGCGGACAGGGGGCGAGGGCTACACCTTC. Amino acid sequence: CASRRTGGEGYTF.

The chain employs TRBV5-4 and TRBJ2-5; D is unclear. This CDR3 is 13 amino acids long. V was trimmed by 3 bases and J by 0 bases, leaving 6 bases between them. Germline V gene lookup returns CDR1 SGHNT and CDR2 YYREEE (reference sequence). In DNA, the CDR3 is TGTGCCAGCAGCTCCACATACCAAGAGACCCAGTACTTC. Its translation is CASSSTYQETQYF. Complete variable domain (other parts from reference TRBV5-4 and TRBJ2-5): ETGVTQSPTHLIKTRGQQVTLRCSSQSGHNTVSWYQQALGQGPQFIFQYYREEENGRGNFPPRFSGLQFPNYSSELNVNALELDDSALYLCASSSTYQETQYFGPGTRLLVL.

This clone was counted between two and nine times. The gene calls are TRBV19 and TRBJ1-2, with a possible D match to TRBD1 (5 bases). The CDR3 runs 13 residues. V was pared by 7 bases and J by 1 base, with 10 bases between. The germline V gene encodes CDR1 LNHDA and CDR2 SQIVND (reference sequence). The CDR3 DNA reads TGTGCCAGTACCGTTGACAGTAACTATGGCTACACCTTC. It specifies CASTVDSNYGYTF.

The chain recombines TRBV7-2 with TRBJ2-5, with 8 bases identical to TRBD2. The CDR3 is 15 residues long. After removal of 5 bases from V and 5 bases from J, the junction contained 10 bases not matched to a gene. Germline loops: CDR1 SGHTA, CDR2 FQGNSA. This CDR3 is CASSPRAGALETQYF. The CDR3 bases are TGTGCCAGCAGCCCCCGAGCGGGAGCGCTGGAGACCCAGTACTTC.

V gene TRBV11-2 combines with J gene TRBJ1-1, with TRBD1 identical over 8 bases. V lost 3 bases, J lost 6 bases, and 6 bases stayed unmatched. Germline V lookup: CDR1 SGHAT, CDR2 FQNNGV. CDR3 length equals 14 residues. In DNA, the CDR3 is TGTGCCAGCAGCTTGCAGACAGGGGCGGCTGAAGCTTTCTTT. Its protein product is CASSLQTGAAEAFF.

The chain couples TRBV9 to TRBJ1-4; TRBD1 agrees at 9 bases. The CDR3 is 15 amino acids. The junction had 5 bases not matched to a gene; V was cut back by 0 bases and J by 8 bases. Germline CDR1 SGDLS, CDR2 YYNGEE. CDR3 sequence reads: CASSVGDRVGEKLFF. CDR3 nucleotide sequence: TGTGCCAGCAGCGTAGGGGACAGGGTAGGGGAAAAACTGTTTTTT.

This chain joins TRBV7-9 and TRBJ2-4; 8 nucleotides agree with TRBD1. V lost 5 bases, J lost 3 bases, and 9 bases stayed unmatched. Germline CDR1 and CDR2: SEHNR and FQNEAQ (reference sequence). The CDR3 totals 16 residues. The CDR3 nucleotides are TGTGCCAGCAGCCTATGGGATGGACAGGGCAAAAACATTCAGTACTTC. Amino acid sequence: CASSLWDGQGKNIQYF.

This clone was counted once. The gene calls are TRBV9 and TRBJ1-4; D ambiguous. V lost 3 bases and J 3 bases, leaving 12 bases between the germline ends. The CDR3 has 15 amino acids. From germline, CDR1 is SGDLS and CDR2 YYNGEE. The CDR3 DNA sequence: TGTGCCAGCAGCGAAGGAGGAGCCTCTAATGAAAAACTGTTTTTT. Protein sequence: CASSEGGASNEKLFF.

The chain is built from TRBV25-1 and TRBJ2-2; 7 positions match TRBD1. The CDR3 loop spans 14 amino acids. Germline lookup yields CDR1 MGHDK and CDR2 SYGVNS. With 11 bases clipped from V and 3 bases from J, the junction kept 9 bases outside the gene matches. CDR3 sequence reads: CAAMGQIYTGELFF. The CDR3 DNA is TGTGCCGCCATGGGACAGATTTACACCGGGGAGCTGTTTTTT.

The chain joins TRBV7-9 to TRBJ1-3; TRBD1 is a possible D gene (6 bases). Between the trimmed V and J ends, which lost 2 bases and 1 base, there was a span of 9 bases. CDR1 and CDR2 (germline): SEHNR, FQNEAQ (reference sequence). The CDR3 runs 15 residues. CDR3 sequence (DNA): TGTGCCAGCAGCTTACTCACAGGGTCTGGAAACACCATATATTTT. Amino acid sequence: CASSLLTGSGNTIYF.

The J gene is TRBJ2-3, the V gene TRBV27; 15 bases map to TRBD2. Losses at the gene ends were 5 bases for V and 3 bases for J; bases not matched to a gene: 6. Germline CDR1 and CDR2: MNHEY and SMNVEV (reference sequence). The CDR3 covers 17 residues. Here the CDR3 reads CASSLWTSGRVTDTQYF. For the CDR3, the DNA is TGTGCCAGCAGTCTCTGGACTAGCGGGAGGGTTACAGATACGCAGTATTTT.

CDR3: CASSLVTSGSPSRFF. The CDR3 DNA is TGTGCCAGCAGTTTAGTAACTAGCGGGAGCCCCTCACGGTTCTTC. The V call is TRBV28, the J call TRBJ2-1; 11 bases match TRBD2. The V gene end was trimmed by 2 bases and the J gene end by 15 bases; junction bases not matched to a gene: 12. CDR1 MDHEN and CDR2 SYDVKM come from the germline V gene. The CDR3 has 15 amino acids.

The chain links TRBV10-1 to TRBJ1-5, with 7 bases matching TRBD1. V shed 6 bases and J 6 bases; nucleotides not matched to a gene: 11. The CDR3 is made up of 15 amino acids. CDR1 is WNHNN, CDR2 SYGVQD, per germline (reference sequence). DNA for the CDR3: TGCGCCAGCAGCCCCGTTGGGACAGTCGGTCAGCCCCAGCATTTT. Amino acid sequence: CASSPVGTVGQPQHF.

The V and J genes are TRBV29-1 and TRBJ1-4, with D possibly TRBD1 on 5 matching bases. Germline lookup yields CDR1 SQVTM and CDR2 ANQGSEA. Trimming left V 4 bases short and J 4 bases short, with 13 bases between. The CDR3 is made up of 14 amino acids. The CDR3 DNA reads TGCAGCGTTGTATCCCGGGGGAGTAATGAAAAACTGTTTTTT. Translation: CSVVSRGSNEKLFF.

This rearrangement joins TRBV7-6 to TRBJ2-7; 8 positions agree with TRBD1. Germline V lookup: CDR1 SGHVS, CDR2 FNYEAQ. CDR3 length: 14 amino acids. With 1 base clipped from V and 5 bases from J, the junction kept 4 bases outside the gene matches. The CDR3 loop reads CASSLGTGKDEQYF. The CDR3 bases are TGTGCCAGCAGCTTAGGGACAGGGAAGGACGAGCAGTACTTC.

The rearrangement uses TRBV5-1 and TRBJ2-1, with TRBD2 matching over 8 bases. This CDR3 has 15 residues. V lost 1 base and J lost 8; bases outside the gene matches: 8. Germline CDR1 reads SGHRS; CDR2 reads YFSETQ. CDR3 in DNA: TGCGCCAGCAGCTTGCGGGGGGGGCGCCCGGATGAGCAGTTCTTC. It translates to CASSLRGGRPDEQFF.

The chain is built from TRBV19 and TRBJ2-1; 7 bases line up with TRBD2. Germline CDR1 LNHDA, CDR2 SQIVND (reference sequence). With 3 bases clipped from V and 3 bases from J, the junction kept 5 bases outside the gene matches. This CDR3 has 15 residues. The CDR3 loop reads CASSIGGGNYNEQFF. For the CDR3, the DNA is TGTGCCAGTAGTATCGGGGGAGGGAACTACAATGAGCAGTTCTTC.

The chain is built from TRBV28 and TRBJ1-5, with 10 positions matching TRBD1. The CDR3 runs 15 residues. The germline CDR1 and CDR2 sequences are MDHEN and SYDVKM. Trimming took 4 bases from V and 5 from J; bases not matched to a gene: 5. This CDR3 is CASSSRTGGDQPQHF. The CDR3 region has the DNA TGTGCCAGCAGTTCCAGGACAGGGGGGGATCAGCCCCAGCATTTT.